Following are 24 T cell receptor beta chains from one sample sequenced in a study of T cell repertoires in breast cancer listed by TCRdb under 2016. Library preparation employed emulsion pairing. For sequencing, an Illumina MiSeq was employed. Unpaired genes were suppressed by a second nested PCR containing blocking oligos, after which a third nested PCR added Illumina adaptors and barcodes. TCRdb reanalyzed the raw reads on its own, using fastp at Q25 for trimming and MiXCR for clone calling, and kept in-frame beta chains. Each entry is one CDR3 protein sequence, shown with its most common DNA and genes. The sample table shows roughly 500 distinct CDR3 sequences, and approximately 30% are seen once. The ten most abundant clones make up 60% to 70% of the sample. The study used an expanded emulsion RT-PCR method with primers for all TCR V genes to analyze paired alpha-beta TCRs of CD8+ T cells. Sequencing was performed on CD8+ T cells. The receptors come from a pool of human donors with breast cancer or a healthy control (not recorded which).

The chain has TRBV28 and TRBJ1-2; D gene uncertain. Germline lookup yields CDR1 MDHEN and CDR2 SYDVKM. Trimming stripped 6 bases from V and 6 bases from J, with 8 bases between. This CDR3 has 11 residues. The CDR3 is CASRRTDGYTF. CDR3 sequence (DNA): TGTGCCAGCAGAAGAACGGATGGCTACACCTTC.

J is TRBJ2-1 and V is TRBV7-8; TRBD2 agrees at 15 bases. Germline V gives CDR1 SGHVS, CDR2 FQNEAQ. V shed 11 bases and J 4 bases; nucleotides not matched to a gene: 9. The CDR3 is 16 residues long. Here the CDR3 reads CASTGTSGRPYNEQFF. CDR3 nucleotides: TGTGCCTCAACCGGGACTAGCGGGAGGCCGTACAATGAGCAGTTCTTC.

Comments on this clonotype: It may be a read error: a sequence one base away is much more abundant. The CDR3 ends on some other residue instead of the conserved phenylalanine or tryptophan, so this is likely a read error. This rearrangement joins TRBV4-2 to TRBJ2-1, with D perhaps matching TRBD1 or TRBD2 (5 bases each). The V gene lost 0 bases and the J gene lost 0 bases, with 12 bases spanning the gap. The germline CDR1 and CDR2 sequences are LGHNA and YNFKEQ. CDR3 size: 17 residues. The CDR3: CASSQDREGISYNEQFL. The CDR3 DNA reads as TGTGCCAGCAGCCAAGATCGAGAGGGGATCTCCTACAATGAGCAGTTCCTC.

By share, this clonotype ranks as large. This sequence joins TRBV20-1 and TRBJ1-1; D might be TRBD1 (5 bases). Trimming stripped 4 bases from V and 3 bases from J, with 15 bases between. This CDR3 is 14 amino acids long. Germline CDR1 reads DFQATT; CDR2 reads SNEGSKA (reference sequence). The DNA of the CDR3 is TGCAGTGCTACCCAAGGGGTGGGGGACACTGAAGCTTTCTTT. Its protein is CSATQGVGDTEAFF.

A note on this clonotype: Without the conserved terminal phenylalanine or tryptophan, this CDR3 likely stems from a read error. No DNA is shown, since the ends of the CDR3 on it are uncertain; the CDR3 is the one TCRdb lists. The chain employs TRBV7-9 and TRBJ1-5; TRBD1 is the table's D call and was not checked against the DNA. The length of the CDR3 is 13 amino acids, counting both ends. Germline CDR1 is SEHNR and CDR2 is FQNEAQ (reference sequence). Here the CDR3 reads CASCRGGNRPQPL.

Turning to this clonotype: Compared with germline, one end of the junction differs, possibly owing to a read error. CDR3: CASSLSGNDSYTF. CDR3 in DNA: TGCGCCAGCAGCCTCTCAGGGAATGATAGCTACACCTTC. The V call is TRBV7-9, the J call TRBJ1-2, with TRBD1 as a possible D gene (5 bases). Germline V lookup: CDR1 SEHNR, CDR2 FQNEAQ (reference sequence). The length of the CDR3 is 13 residues.

The V gene is TRBV12-3 or TRBV12-4, the J gene TRBJ1-2; TRBD1 is a possible D gene (5 bases). V was trimmed by 5 bases and J by 8 bases, leaving 15 bases between them. This CDR3 is built from 13 residues. The CDR3 region is CASSGTFPLGYTF. For the CDR3, the DNA is TGTGCCAGCAGTGGGACCTTCCCCCTAGGCTACACCTTC.

The genes are TRBV4-1 and TRBJ1-1; perhaps TRBD1 as D (6 bases). V shed 4 bases and J shed 4 bases, with 10 bases lying between them. Germline CDR1 is MGHRA and CDR2 is YSYEKL. CDR3 length: 13 residues. The CDR3 DNA reads TGCGCCAGCAGCCGAGGGGGGGGCACTGAAGCTTTCTTT. Translating it yields CASSRGGGTEAFF.

The chain recombines TRBV20-1 with TRBJ2-5; 7 positions agree with TRBD1. CDR3 length equals 12 residues. J gave up 2 bases and V 5 bases, and 2 bases lay outside the gene matches. In germline, CDR1 is DFQATT, CDR2 SNEGSKA (reference sequence). The CDR3: CSAGQVQETQYF. The CDR3 nucleotides are TGCAGTGCTGGACAGGTACAAGAGACCCAGTACTTC.

This clonotype appeared many times. The chain has TRBV20-1 and TRBJ1-3; no clear D. V lost 3 bases, J lost 4 bases, and 10 bases lay in between. The CDR3 covers 13 residues. Per germline, CDR1 DFQATT and CDR2 SNEGSKA (reference sequence). CDR3 DNA: TGCAGTGCTAGTGAGGCGGACGGAAACACCATATATTTT. Translated: CSASEADGNTIYF.

This clonotype was counted between two and nine times. The chain links TRBV4-3 to TRBJ1-3, with D uncertain. V was shortened by 0 bases and J by 2 bases, with 11 bases between the two germline ends. Germline CDR1 is LGHNA and CDR2 is YSLEER. This CDR3 contains 16 residues. The CDR3 loop reads CASSQDLPGTGNTIYF. The CDR3, as DNA: TGCGCCAGCAGCCAAGATCTGCCGGGAACTGGAAACACCATATATTTT.

The chain employs TRBV5-6 and TRBJ1-4; possible D gene TRBD1, 6 bases. Per the germline V gene, CDR1 is SGHDT and CDR2 is YYEEEE. Trimming pared 4 bases from V and 5 bases from J, leaving 9 bases between. The CDR3 is 13 residues long. The CDR3 here is CASSQDRNEKLFF. The CDR3 DNA is TGTGCCAGCAGCCAGGACAGAAATGAAAAACTGTTTTTT. Full variable domain (remainder filled in from reference TRBV5-6 and TRBJ1-4): DAGVTQSPTHLIKTRGQQVTLRCSPKSGHDTVSWYQQALGQGPQFIFQYYEEEERQRGNFPDRFSGHQFPNYSSELNVNALLLGDSALYLCASSQDRNEKLFFGSGTQLSVL.

The chain carries TRBV19 and TRBJ2-3; the D is unclear. Germline V lookup: CDR1 LNHDA, CDR2 SQIVND (reference sequence). Trimming shortened V by 3 bases and J by 0 bases, and 7 bases separated the two germline ends. CDR3 length equals 14 residues. This chain's CDR3 is CASSMVRSTDTQYF. The CDR3 bases are TGTGCCAGTAGTATGGTACGCAGCACAGATACGCAGTATTTT.

V and J are TRBV7-6 and TRBJ2-7; 10 nucleotides agree with TRBD1. The CDR3 has 15 amino acids. Germline values: CDR1 SGHVS, CDR2 FNYEAQ. V was pared by 5 bases and J by 0 bases, with 4 bases of the junction left unmatched. The CDR3 here is CASSEDRGPSYEQYF. The CDR3 DNA reads TGTGCCAGCAGCGAAGACAGGGGGCCCTCCTACGAGCAGTACTTC.

Note on this clonotype: Because the CDR3's place on the DNA is in doubt, the DNA is left out and the CDR3 is given as listed by TCRdb. This sequence joins TRBV2 and TRBJ1-2; TRBD1 is taken as the D call from the table, unchecked against the DNA. The germline V gene encodes CDR1 SNHLY and CDR2 FYNNEI. A total of 14 residues make up the CDR3, ends included. The CDR3 spells CTSSEEGTNYGCTF.

The CDR3 spells CASSQNKRGGQDEQFF. CDR3 DNA sequence: TGTGCCAGCAGCCAAAACAAGCGGGGGGGCCAGGATGAGCAGTTCTTC. The V and J genes are TRBV7-6 and TRBJ2-1, with 10 bases matching TRBD2. Germline CDR1 SGHVS, CDR2 FNYEAQ. Trimming cost V 5 bases and J 8 bases; bases outside gene matches: 12. The CDR3 contains 16 residues.

Only a few counts were recorded for this clonotype. Relative to the germline gene, one junction end is altered; a read error may explain this. This chain links TRBV5-6 with TRBJ2-7; 7 bases match TRBD1. Germline assignment: CDR1 SGHDT and CDR2 YYEEEE. The length of the CDR3 is 13 residues. In nucleotides, the CDR3 is TGTGCCAGCAGCATAGGGGGCTCCCACGAGCAGTACTTC. Protein sequence: CASSIGGSHEQYF. The full variable domain, its missing parts supplied by reference TRBV5-6 and TRBJ2-7, is DAGVTQSPTHLIKTRGQQVTLRCSPKSGHDTVSWYQQALGQGPQFIFQYYEEEERQRGNFPDRFSGHQFPNYSSELNVNALLLGDSALYLCASSIGGSHEQYFGPGTRLTVT.

This clonotype is large by share. This chain uses TRBV20-1 with TRBJ2-7; possibly TRBD2 for D (5 bases). The V gene lost 6 bases and the J gene lost 3 bases, with 15 bases spanning the gap. This CDR3 contains 13 residues. Germline values: CDR1 DFQATT, CDR2 SNEGSKA (reference sequence). The CDR3 DNA sequence: TGCAGTGCAGATCTGGTACGGGACTACGAGCAGTACTTC. Translated: CSADLVRDYEQYF.

This clonotype has only a few counts. The chain recombines TRBV28 with TRBJ2-2; D is perhaps TRBD2 (6 bases). The CDR3 is made up of 17 amino acids. Trimming pared 3 bases from V and 5 bases from J, leaving 19 bases between. Germline V gene data show CDR1 as MDHEN and CDR2 as SYDVKM. CDR3 protein: CASSFARLGGGTGELFF. CDR3 in DNA: TGTGCCAGCAGTTTCGCCCGACTAGGAGGTGGGACCGGGGAGCTGTTTTTT.

By share, this clonotype ranks as medium-sized (0.01 to 0.1%). A much larger clone lies a single base off, so this may be a read error. V is TRBV28 and J is TRBJ1-4; TRBD1 agrees at 10 bases. CDR1 is MDHEN, CDR2 SYDVKM, per germline. The CDR3 consists of 18 residues. With V trimmed by 2 bases and J by 3 bases, 9 bases remained unmatched. In DNA, the CDR3 is TGTGCCAGCAGTTTAAGCGGGACAGGGGTGGGATCTAATGAAAAACTGTTTTTT. This gives the protein CASSLSGTGVGSNEKLFF.

On this clonotype: One end of the junction fails to match germline, which may point to a read error. This rearrangement joins TRBV20-1 to TRBJ2-1; 7 bases are shared with TRBD2. The CDR3 loop spans 18 amino acids. Germline V gives CDR1 DFQATT, CDR2 SNEGSKA (reference sequence). The DNA for the CDR3 is TGCGGTGCTAGACCATTTGCTCTAGCGGAGCGGGTATACAATGAGCAGTTCTTC. This codes for CGARPFALAERVYNEQFF.

Only a few counts were recorded for this clonotype. The chain is built from TRBV25-1 and TRBJ2-7; D not resolved. The germline V gene encodes CDR1 MGHDK and CDR2 SYGVNS. This CDR3 is 13 amino acids long. V was trimmed by 7 bases and J by 1 base, leaving 11 bases between them. The DNA of the CDR3 is TGTGCCAGCATAAAAGACGGATCCTACGAGCAGTACTTC. Protein product: CASIKDGSYEQYF.

Within the sample, this clonotype is medium-sized. The chain recombines TRBV27 with TRBJ2-5, with TRBD1 identical over 11 bases. CDR3 length: 15 residues. V lost 6 bases and J lost 2; bases outside the gene matches: 5. CDR1 and CDR2 from the germline V gene are MNHEY and SMNVEV (reference sequence). The CDR3 sequence: CASRWGQGGQETQYF. Here the CDR3 DNA reads TGTGCCAGCAGGTGGGGACAGGGGGGACAAGAGACCCAGTACTTC.

As for this clonotype: A read error may explain this, as a much larger clone is one base away. This sequence joins TRBV20-1 and TRBJ1-1; TRBD1 matches at 9 bases. J was trimmed by 4 bases and V by 5 bases; bases with no gene match: 11. CDR3 size: 15 residues. Germline V gives CDR1 DFQATT, CDR2 SNEGSKA (reference sequence). CDR3 region: CSAPNPGQGGTEAFF. In nucleotides, the CDR3 is TGCAGTGCTCCGAACCCGGGACAGGGAGGCACTGAAGCTTTCTTT.